These 30 T cell receptor beta chains share one sample of origin, sequenced in a study of T cells after yellow fever vaccination. Each CDR3 protein gets one entry after TCRdb re-called the 5' RACE reads with MiXCR. The sample shows around 63,000 distinct CDR3 sequences, 6.5% to 9% of them seen only once. Specimen: CD8+ T cells sorted from PBMCs, collected 15 days after the yellow fever booster vaccination. The origin of the receptors is a man aged 30-40 years who received the YFV17D yellow fever vaccine.

The sample holds many counts of this clonotype. V is TRBV30 and J is TRBJ1-1; the D is unclear. V shed 1 base and J shed 4 bases, with 7 bases lying between them. Looked up from germline, CDR1 is GTSNPN and CDR2 is SVGIG (reference sequence). This CDR3 is 12 amino acids long. CDR3 residues: CAWSGETTEAFF. The DNA of the CDR3 is TGTGCCTGGAGTGGGGAGACCACTGAAGCTTTCTTT.

The rearrangement links TRBV5-1 to TRBJ2-5; unclear D gene. Per germline, CDR1 SGHRS and CDR2 YFSETQ. The V and J ends lost 5 bases and 1 base respectively, with 6 bases between them. This CDR3 is 12 amino acids long. CDR3 sequence (DNA): TGCGCCAGCAGGACTGTCCAAGAGACCCAGTACTTC. This sequence encodes CASRTVQETQYF. The full variable domain, its missing parts supplied by reference TRBV5-1 and TRBJ2-5, is KAGVTQTPRYLIKTRGQQVTLSCSPISGHRSVSWYQQTPGQGLQFLFEYFSETQRNKGNFPGRFSGRQFSNSRSEMNVSTLELGDSALYLCASRTVQETQYFGPGTRLLVL.

This clonotype was seen many times. The genes are TRBV29-1 and TRBJ2-7, with D perhaps TRBD1 or TRBD2 (6 bases each). Trimming stripped 3 bases from V and 7 bases from J, with 16 bases between. The CDR3 contains 13 residues. Germline V gene lookup returns CDR1 SQVTM and CDR2 ANQGSEA. CDR3 in amino acids: CSVETGYGREQYF. For the CDR3, the DNA is TGCAGCGTTGAGACAGGATATGGGAGGGAGCAGTACTTC.

This clonotype was counted at least ten times. The rearrangement uses TRBV5-1 and TRBJ2-3; 7 bases line up with TRBD2. Germline assignment: CDR1 SGHRS and CDR2 YFSETQ. V lost 1 base, J lost 3 bases, and 5 bases stayed unmatched. CDR3 length equals 15 residues. The CDR3 DNA is TGCGCCAGCAGCTTGTACGTGCGGGAGACAGATACGCAGTATTTT. Translation gives CASSLYVRETDTQYF.

Many counts were recorded for this clonotype. The chain combines TRBV20-1 with TRBJ2-5, with TRBD2 identical over 10 bases. The CDR3 totals 18 residues. The V gene end was trimmed by 3 bases and the J gene end by 2 bases; junction bases not matched to a gene: 15. From germline, CDR1 is DFQATT and CDR2 SNEGSKA (reference sequence). In DNA, the CDR3 is TGCAGTGCTAGGGGATCTGTACAAGCGGGAGGGCCTCAAGAGACCCAGTACTTC. This codes for CSARGSVQAGGPQETQYF.

Only a few counts were recorded for this clonotype. The chain links TRBV6-5 to TRBJ1-1, with D unclear. The CDR3 extends over 12 amino acids. Germline CDR1 reads MNHEY; CDR2 reads SVGAGI. The germline V and J ends were trimmed by 6 bases and 3 bases, with 8 bases remaining between them. The CDR3 DNA follows: TGTGCCAGCAGGTACAGAGACACTGAAGCTTTCTTT. Amino acids: CASRYRDTEAFF.

This clonotype was seen a few times. The V call is TRBV7-7, the J call TRBJ2-7; D uncertain. Germline loops: CDR1 SSHAT, CDR2 FNYEAQ (reference sequence). The CDR3 extends over 17 amino acids. V gave up 0 bases and J gave up 0 bases, with 15 bases separating them. The CDR3 loop is CASSLALGPVHSYEQYF. The CDR3 nucleotides read TGTGCCAGCAGCTTAGCGCTGGGCCCCGTCCACTCCTACGAGCAGTACTTC.

This clonotype showed up many times. The chain employs TRBV5-1 and TRBJ2-2, with D perhaps TRBD1 (6 bases). V gave up 1 base and J gave up 4 bases, with 14 bases separating them. This CDR3 region has 16 residues. Germline V gene lookup returns CDR1 SGHRS and CDR2 YFSETQ. CDR3 sequence (DNA): TGCGCCAGCAGCTTGTTTAATGCAGGGGCCACCGGGGAGCTGTTTTTT. Encoded protein: CASSLFNAGATGELFF.

This clonotype has a count of ten or more. This chain links TRBV12-3 or TRBV12-4 with TRBJ2-3; no clear D. The CDR3 length is 12 residues. Deletions cut 5 bases from V and 5 bases from J, with 8 bases between. The CDR3 DNA reads as TGTGCCAGCAGTCCCAGTGGAGATACGCAGTATTTT. It codes for CASSPSGDTQYF.

Concerning this clonotype: Given a much more abundant clone one base away, this may be a read error. The V gene is TRBV19, the J gene TRBJ2-7; D uncertain. The length of the CDR3 is 13 residues. Germline V gene lookup returns CDR1 LNHDA and CDR2 SQIVND (reference sequence). Trimming took off 1 base at V and 4 bases at J, with 8 bases between the two ends. CDR3 loop: CASSIAPEYEQYF. DNA of the CDR3: TGTGCCAGTAGTATAGCGCCGGAGTACGAGCAGTACTTC.

This clonotype was seen at least ten times. The rearrangement uses TRBV7-9 and TRBJ1-1; TRBD1 aligns across 7 bases. CDR1 is SEHNR, CDR2 FQNEAQ, per germline (reference sequence). The V gene end was trimmed by 7 bases and the J gene end by 3 bases; junction bases not matched to a gene: 2. This CDR3 comprises 12 residues. CDR3: CASNRGYTEAFF. As DNA, the CDR3 is TGTGCCAGCAACAGGGGATACACTGAAGCTTTCTTT.

This clonotype was picked up many times. The chain joins TRBV29-1 to TRBJ2-1, with D maybe TRBD2 (5 bases). The CDR3 has 10 amino acids. With 3 bases removed from V and 9 bases from J, the gap between germline ends came to 6 bases. Germline assignment: CDR1 SQVTM and CDR2 ANQGSEA. CDR3 protein: CSVEGSEQFF. CDR3 sequence (DNA): TGCAGCGTTGAGGGGAGTGAGCAGTTCTTC.

This clonotype occurred many times. The chain has TRBV9 and TRBJ2-7; TRBD1 aligns across 8 bases. V lost 1 base, J lost 5 bases, and 5 bases stayed unmatched. The CDR3 consists of 14 residues. Germline V lookup: CDR1 SGDLS, CDR2 YYNGEE. The CDR3 nucleotides are TGTGCCAGCAGCGTATCAGGGGGCATCGACGAGCAGTACTTC. The encoded protein is CASSVSGGIDEQYF.

This clonotype has ten or more counts. The DNA of the CDR3 is TGCAGTGCTAGAGATGAGCGGGAGCAAGAGACCCAGTACTTC. Protein sequence: CSARDEREQETQYF. V usage is TRBV20-1 and J usage is TRBJ2-5; 8 bases map to TRBD2. The CDR3 loop spans 14 amino acids. V was pared by 0 bases and J by 2 bases, with 2 bases of the junction left unmatched. The germline CDR1 and CDR2 sequences are DFQATT and SNEGSKA (reference sequence).

Ten or more counts support this clonotype. V is TRBV11-2 and J is TRBJ2-1, with 14 bases fitting TRBD2. There are 17 residues in the CDR3. V was clipped by 0 bases and J by 7 bases; unmatched bases: 5. Per the germline V gene, CDR1 is SGHAT and CDR2 is FQNNGV. This CDR3 is CASSLDLGTSGRNEQFF. Written as DNA, the CDR3 is TGTGCCAGCAGCTTAGATCTTGGGACTAGCGGGAGAAATGAGCAGTTCTTC. Drawing the rest from reference TRBV11-2 and TRBJ2-1, the complete variable domain is EAGVAQSPRYKIIEKRQSVAFWCNPISGHATLYWYQQILGQGPKLLIQFQNNGVVDDSQLPKDRFSAERLKGVDSTLKIQPAKLEDSAVYLCASSLDLGTSGRNEQFFGPGTRLTVL.

The sample holds many counts of this clonotype. The J gene is TRBJ1-2, the V gene TRBV29-1; no clear D gene. Germline V gene sequence: CDR1 SQVTM, CDR2 ANQGSEA. The CDR3 loop spans 11 amino acids. The V end lost 2 bases, the J end lost 5 bases, and 6 bases lay between the germline ends. The CDR3 nucleotides read TGCAGCGTTGAAAGAGGGTATGGCTACACCTTC. It yields the protein CSVERGYGYTF. Drawing the rest from reference TRBV29-1 and TRBJ1-2, the complete variable domain is SAVISQKPSRDICQRGTSLTIQCQVDSQVTMMFWYRQQPGQSLTLIATANQGSEATYESGFVIDKFPISRPNLTFSTLTVSNMSPEDSSIYLCSVERGYGYTFGSGTRLTVV.

As concerns this clonotype: A read error is possible here, since a much larger clone lies one base away. The chain is built from TRBV10-3 and TRBJ2-1, with a possible D match to TRBD2 (5 bases). With 6 bases removed from V and 6 bases from J, the gap between germline ends came to 9 bases. The CDR3 is 12 residues long. CDR1 ENHRY and CDR2 SYGVKD come from the germline V gene. The chain's CDR3 is CAIRTDSNEQFF. CDR3 DNA: TGTGCCATCAGGACGGACTCCAATGAGCAGTTCTTC.

At least ten counts were recorded for this clonotype. This rearrangement joins TRBV7-8 to TRBJ1-2; no firm D call. Germline CDR1 SGHVS, CDR2 FQNEAQ. The CDR3 has 13 amino acids. The germline V and J ends were trimmed by 0 bases and 2 bases, with 4 bases remaining between them. The CDR3 DNA reads as TGTGCCAGCAGCTTAGCGTACAACTATGGCTACACCTTC. Its translation is CASSLAYNYGYTF.

Ten or more counts support this clonotype. The chain links TRBV5-1 to TRBJ2-1; perhaps TRBD2 as D (6 bases). Germline V gene lookup returns CDR1 SGHRS and CDR2 YFSETQ. Trimming pared 3 bases from V and 8 bases from J, leaving 21 bases between. The length of the CDR3 is 16 residues. CDR3: CASSWTGDGSSYEQFF. DNA of the CDR3: TGCGCCAGCAGCTGGACTGGTGACGGGAGTAGCTATGAGCAGTTCTTC.

A few counts support this clonotype. The V gene is TRBV18, the J gene TRBJ2-5; maybe TRBD2 (5 bases). In germline, CDR1 is KGHSH, CDR2 LQKENI. Trimming took off 2 bases at V and 5 bases at J, with 15 bases between the two ends. This CDR3 has 15 amino acids. This CDR3 is CASSPAGADWETQYF. The CDR3 DNA reads TGTGCCAGCTCACCAGCCGGAGCGGATTGGGAGACCCAGTACTTC.

At least ten counts were recorded for this clonotype. The J gene is TRBJ2-1, the V gene TRBV5-1; 12 nucleotides line up with TRBD1. V dropped 2 bases and J dropped 8; count of bases not matched to a gene: 11. Per the germline V gene, CDR1 is SGHRS and CDR2 is YFSETQ. The length of the CDR3 is 17 residues. The CDR3 loop reads CASSLEPSGQGAYEQFF. CDR3 DNA: TGCGCCAGCAGCTTAGAACCGTCGGGACAGGGGGCCTATGAGCAGTTCTTC.

This clonotype was detected a few times. The chain links TRBV7-6 to TRBJ2-1, with 13 bases lining up with TRBD2. Germline CDR1 reads SGHVS; CDR2 reads FNYEAQ. V was clipped by 5 bases and J by 3 bases; unmatched bases: 7. The CDR3 runs to 17 residues. DNA of the CDR3: TGTGCCAGCAGCCCCCGGACTAGCGGGAGTCTCTACAATGAGCAGTTCTTC. It encodes CASSPRTSGSLYNEQFF.

In this sample, this clonotype is large. The V and J genes are TRBV28 and TRBJ2-1; D gene ambiguous. The germline gives CDR1 MDHEN, CDR2 SYDVKM. The CDR3 totals 12 residues. The V end was cut by 4 bases, the J end by 9 bases, with 10 bases between. This chain's CDR3 is CASSSALLEQFF. The CDR3 coding sequence is TGTGCCAGCAGTTCGGCGTTACTTGAGCAGTTCTTC.

This clonotype was seen repeatedly, ten times or more. V is TRBV20-1 and J is TRBJ2-7; D not resolved. CDR1 and CDR2 (germline): DFQATT, SNEGSKA (reference sequence). This CDR3 comprises 15 residues. The V gene lost 5 bases and the J gene lost 0 bases, with 17 bases spanning the gap. The CDR3 loop reads CSAPPDSGSSYEQYF. The CDR3, as DNA: TGCAGTGCTCCACCGGATTCAGGAAGCTCCTACGAGCAGTACTTC.

The sample holds a few counts of this clonotype. V is TRBV5-1 and J is TRBJ2-6; 7 nucleotides line up with TRBD2. Losses at the gene ends were 7 bases for V and 3 bases for J; bases not matched to a gene: 4. CDR3 length: 14 residues. Germline loops: CDR1 SGHRS, CDR2 YFSETQ. For the CDR3, the DNA is TGCGCCAGCCAAACTAGCGTTGGGGCCAACGTCCTGACTTTC. It codes for CASQTSVGANVLTF. Combining the CDR3 with reference TRBV5-1 and TRBJ2-6 gives the whole variable domain KAGVTQTPRYLIKTRGQQVTLSCSPISGHRSVSWYQQTPGQGLQFLFEYFSETQRNKGNFPGRFSGRQFSNSRSEMNVSTLELGDSALYLCASQTSVGANVLTFGAGSRLTVL.

A few counts support this clonotype. V usage is TRBV7-9 and J usage is TRBJ2-5, with 8 bases matching TRBD2. Germline values: CDR1 SEHNR, CDR2 FQNEAQ (reference sequence). The CDR3 covers 15 residues. V trimming: 2 bases; J trimming: 6 bases; junction bases outside the gene matches: 8. The CDR3 loop is CASSLPPGLEQTQYF. The CDR3 DNA sequence: TGTGCCAGCAGCTTACCACCGGGACTAGAACAGACCCAGTACTTC.

This clonotype appeared many times. The V and J genes are TRBV7-9 and TRBJ1-1; no clear D gene. From germline, CDR1 is SEHNR and CDR2 FQNEAQ (reference sequence). This CDR3 contains 12 residues. V lost 3 bases to trimming and J lost 7 bases, with 9 bases between them. The CDR3 is CASSFRTHEAFF. The DNA of the CDR3 is TGTGCCAGCAGCTTCAGGACCCATGAAGCTTTCTTT.

This clonotype was observed at least ten times. The rearrangement uses TRBV27 and TRBJ2-1; D unresolved. This CDR3 region has 13 residues. V was cut by 8 bases and J by 5 bases, with 13 bases left in between. In germline, CDR1 is MNHEY, CDR2 SMNVEV (reference sequence). CDR3 amino acids: CASGLAANNEQFF. The CDR3, as DNA: TGTGCCAGCGGGCTGGCAGCTAACAATGAGCAGTTCTTC.

In its sample, this clonotype was seen many times. This chain links TRBV27 with TRBJ2-7, with D unclear. Germline lookup yields CDR1 MNHEY and CDR2 SMNVEV (reference sequence). This CDR3 contains 13 residues. Trimming removed 2 bases at V and 4 bases at J, with 9 bases between. The CDR3 region is CASSLIGPYEQYF. DNA of the CDR3: TGTGCCAGCAGTTTAATAGGTCCATACGAGCAGTACTTC.

This clonotype was recorded at least ten times. The rearrangement joins TRBV4-3 to TRBJ2-7; 10 bases agree with TRBD2. Trimming at V came to 6 bases and at J to 6 bases, leaving 5 bases not matched to a gene. Germline lookup yields CDR1 LGHNA and CDR2 YSLEER. The CDR3 totals 13 residues. The DNA of the CDR3 is TGCGCCAGCAGGGCTAGCGGGAGCCCCGAGCAGTACTTC. Encoded protein: CASRASGSPEQYF.